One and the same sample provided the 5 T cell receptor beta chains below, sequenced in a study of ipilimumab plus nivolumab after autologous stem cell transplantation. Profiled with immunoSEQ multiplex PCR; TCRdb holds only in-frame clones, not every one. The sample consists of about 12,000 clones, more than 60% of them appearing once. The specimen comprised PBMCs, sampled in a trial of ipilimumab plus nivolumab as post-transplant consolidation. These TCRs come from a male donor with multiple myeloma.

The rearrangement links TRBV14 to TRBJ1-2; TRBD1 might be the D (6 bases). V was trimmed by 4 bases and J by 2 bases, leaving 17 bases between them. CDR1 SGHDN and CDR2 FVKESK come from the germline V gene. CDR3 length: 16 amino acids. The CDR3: CASSPSTGKGNYGYTF. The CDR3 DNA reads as TGTGCCAGCAGCCCGTCGACAGGCAAAGGCAACTATGGCTACACCTTC.

CDR3: CASSGLAGAYEQYF. DNA for the CDR3: TGTGCCAGCAGCGGACTAGCGGGGGCCTACGAGCAGTACTTC. The chain carries TRBV5-6 and TRBJ2-7; 13 bases agree with TRBD2. The CDR3 consists of 14 residues. V was pared by 4 bases and J by 2 bases, with 0 bases of the junction left unmatched. CDR1 and CDR2 (germline): SGHDT, YYEEEE.

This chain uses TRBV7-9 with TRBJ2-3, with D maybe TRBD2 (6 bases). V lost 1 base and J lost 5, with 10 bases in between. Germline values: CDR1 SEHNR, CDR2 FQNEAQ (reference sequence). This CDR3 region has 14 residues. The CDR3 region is CASSLVGGKDTQYF. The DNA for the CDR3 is TGTGCCAGCAGCTTAGTCGGGGGAAAAGATACGCAGTATTTT.

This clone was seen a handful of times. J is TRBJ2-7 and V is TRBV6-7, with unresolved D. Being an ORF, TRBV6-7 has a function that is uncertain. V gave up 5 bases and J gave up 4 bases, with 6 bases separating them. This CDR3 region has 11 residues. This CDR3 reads CASSRRYEQYF. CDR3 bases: TGTGCCAGCAGTCGCCGTTACGAGCAGTACTTC.

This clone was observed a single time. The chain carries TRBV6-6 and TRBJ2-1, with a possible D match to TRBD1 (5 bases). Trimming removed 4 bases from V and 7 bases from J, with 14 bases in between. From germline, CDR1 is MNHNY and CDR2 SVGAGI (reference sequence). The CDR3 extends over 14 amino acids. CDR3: CASSLGVYLNEQFF. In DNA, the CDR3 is TGTGCCAGCAGTTTAGGGGTGTACCTAAATGAGCAGTTCTTC.